This section outlines one T cell receptor beta chain sequence together with its context. The study reverse transcribed the entire isolated RNA, so it sequenced expressed TCRB transcripts. This table comes from immunoSEQ multiplex PCR, and its TCRdb copy is limited to in-frame clones, with some not included. Here the sample spans under 900,000 clones, about 17% being singletons. This specimen belongs to a study of beta chain features in type 1 diabetes. This CDR3 is built from 13 residues. Trimming pared 5 bases from V and 5 bases from J, leaving 13 bases between. Germline CDR1 SGHVS, CDR2 FQNEAQ. This chain uses TRBV7-8 with TRBJ2-7; tentative D call: TRBD2 (6 bases). This TCR derives from a woman between 18 and 29 years old in good health. The sample consisted of naive CD4+ T cells from blood. The CDR3: CASSQRGGHEQYF. CDR3 in DNA: TGTGCCAGCAGCCAAAGGGGAGGCCACGAGCAGTACTTC.